Following are 30 T cell receptor beta chains from one sample sequenced in a study of blood T cell repertoires in COVID-19. Here immunoSEQ multiplex PCR was the method, and the copy in TCRdb shows in-frame clones only, minus some. The sample records 230,000 or so clones, about 80% being singletons. Specimen: PBMCs or T cells enriched from blood (not recorded which). The receptors stem from a man between 50 and 59 years old who had recovered from COVID-19.

The chain has TRBV28 and TRBJ2-1; tentative D call: TRBD2 (6 bases). The CDR3 is 16 residues long. V shed 5 bases and J shed 6 bases, with 20 bases lying between them. Germline lookup yields CDR1 MDHEN and CDR2 SYDVKM. The DNA for the CDR3 is TGTGCCAGCAGTCCCCTGACGGGAGCCTCCCTCAATGAGCAGTTCTTC. It translates to CASSPLTGASLNEQFF.

This sequence joins TRBV10-1 and TRBJ2-3, with 10 bases aligning to TRBD2. V shed 0 bases, J shed 5 bases, and the junction held 8 bases outside the gene matches. This CDR3 is built from 17 residues. The V gene's germline CDR1 is WNHNN and CDR2 SYGVQD (reference sequence). The CDR3 DNA follows: TGCGCCAGCAGTGAGTCGACAGCGGGGGGGCCCCTAGATACGCAGTATTTT. It codes for CASSESTAGGPLDTQYF.

On this clone itself: The junction does not match germline at one end; this may be a read error. J is TRBJ2-2 and V is TRBV7-7, with 7 bases lining up with TRBD2. Germline lookup yields CDR1 SSHAT and CDR2 FNYEAQ (reference sequence). The CDR3 is 17 residues long. CDR3 nucleotide sequence: TGTGCTAGCAGCCCCTCCTTGGCCTCAGCGGGGACCGGGGAGCTGTTTTTT. It yields the protein CASSPSLASAGTGELFF.

The chain employs TRBV7-3 and TRBJ2-2; D might be TRBD1 (6 bases). Per germline, CDR1 SGHTA and CDR2 FQGTGA. V was clipped by 5 bases and J by 1 base, with 11 bases between them. The CDR3 extends over 15 amino acids. CDR3 sequence (DNA): TGTGCCAGCAGCCCAGGGGTGGGGAACACCGGGGAGCTGTTTTTT. Residues: CASSPGVGNTGELFF.

The chain combines TRBV24-1 with TRBJ2-5, with 8 bases matching TRBD2. CDR1 is KGHDR, CDR2 SFDVKD, per germline. Trimming removed 6 bases from V and 5 bases from J; junction bases left unmatched: 4. The length of the CDR3 is 13 residues. CDR3 DNA sequence: TGTGCCACCAGTAGCGGGGGTGGTGAGACCCAGTACTTC. Residues: CATSSGGGETQYF.

The rearrangement joins TRBV10-3 to TRBJ1-3, with 8 bases matching TRBD1. This CDR3 is 15 amino acids long. The germline V gene has CDR1 ENHRY and CDR2 SYGVKD. The J segment lost 2 bases and the V segment lost 6 bases, leaving 6 bases of the junction unmatched. The CDR3: CAIRADRATGNTIYF. The CDR3 DNA follows: TGTGCCATCAGGGCGGACAGGGCTACTGGAAACACCATATATTTT.

The chain carries TRBV2 and TRBJ2-6; D unresolved. V gave up 4 bases and J gave up 4 bases, with 5 bases separating them. The CDR3 sequence is 13 residues long. Germline loops: CDR1 SNHLY, CDR2 FYNNEI. The CDR3 sequence: CASSAPGANVLTF. The CDR3 region has the DNA TGTGCCAGCAGTGCCCCAGGGGCCAACGTCCTGACTTTC.

The chain carries TRBV19 and TRBJ1-2; 9 nucleotides agree with TRBD1. Per the germline V gene, CDR1 is LNHDA and CDR2 is SQIVND (reference sequence). CDR3 size: 15 residues. Losses at the gene ends were 5 bases for V and 6 bases for J; bases not matched to a gene: 10. CDR3 protein: CASSLGQGMVDGYTF. The CDR3 bases are TGTGCCAGTAGTCTCGGACAGGGGATGGTAGATGGCTACACCTTC.

V gene TRBV6-2 or TRBV6-3 combines with J gene TRBJ2-7; 8 bases align to TRBD2. CDR1 and CDR2 (germline): MNHEY, SVGEGT. The CDR3 loop spans 18 amino acids. The J segment lost 1 base and the V segment lost 7 bases, leaving 18 bases of the junction unmatched. DNA for the CDR3: TGTGCCAGCAACCCGCGGGAGTCGGTAGAGCGGGGGTCCTACGAGCAGTACTTC. Translating it yields CASNPRESVERGSYEQYF.

The count of this clone is one. J is TRBJ2-3 and V is TRBV29-1; D not resolved. Trimming removed 7 bases from V and 5 bases from J, with 10 bases in between. The germline V gene has CDR1 SQVTM and CDR2 ANQGSEA. The CDR3 covers 11 residues. This CDR3 is CSALPRDTQYF. CDR3 bases: TGCAGCGCACTACCGAGAGATACGCAGTATTTT.

The chain employs TRBV7-3 and TRBJ2-1, with D possibly being TRBD1 (6 bases). The CDR3 is 13 amino acids. With 4 bases removed from V and 8 bases from J, the gap between germline ends came to 12 bases. Germline CDR1 is SGHTA and CDR2 is FQGTGA. The CDR3: CASSSTGRDEQFF. The CDR3 nucleotides are TGTGCCAGCAGCTCGACAGGCCGGGATGAGCAGTTCTTC.

The chain has TRBV28 and TRBJ1-2; the D gene is possibly TRBD1 (6 bases). Trimming left V 6 bases short and J 5 bases short, with 19 bases between. The CDR3 is made up of 15 amino acids. The germline gives CDR1 MDHEN, CDR2 SYDVKM. The CDR3 loop is CASRPAGGAWYGYTF. For the CDR3, the DNA is TGTGCCAGCAGACCGGCGGGGGGCGCTTGGTATGGCTACACCTTC.

This clone is a singleton in its sample. Here the CDR3 reads CASFAGMNTEAFF. CDR3 nucleotide sequence: TGTGCCAGCTTTGCGGGCATGAACACTGAAGCTTTCTTT. The chain combines TRBV18 with TRBJ1-1; D is undetermined. CDR1 and CDR2 (germline): KGHSH, LQKENI. The CDR3 spans 13 residues. V dropped 7 bases and J dropped 0 bases, with 9 bases sitting between them. The variable domain in full, with the rest retrieved from reference TRBV18 and TRBJ1-1, is NAGVMQNPRHLVRRRGQEARLRCSPMKGHSHVYWYRQLPEEGLKFMVYLQKENIIDESGMPKERFSAEFPKEGPSILRIQQVVRGDSAAYFCASFAGMNTEAFFGQGTRLTVV.

CDR3 in amino acids: CASSQDLSGKDLWRYTF. The CDR3 nucleotides are TGCGCCAGCAGCCAAGATCTCTCGGGGAAGGACCTATGGCGGTACACCTTC. The chain couples TRBV4-3 to TRBJ1-2, with no clear D. The V end was cut by 0 bases, the J end by 11 bases, with 25 bases between. CDR3 length: 17 amino acids. Germline V gene sequence: CDR1 LGHNA, CDR2 YSLEER.

The V gene is TRBV3-1 (or the pseudogene TRBV3-2), the J gene TRBJ1-5; 7 bases line up with TRBD1. Germline lookup yields CDR1 LGHDT and CDR2 YNNKEL (reference sequence). The CDR3 totals 14 residues. The V gene end was trimmed by 4 bases and the J gene end by 3 bases; junction bases not matched to a gene: 3. CDR3 nucleotides: TGTGCCAGCAGCCCGGACAGGTACAATCAGCCCCAGCATTTT. Its translation: CASSPDRYNQPQHF.

A word on this clone: Distinct nucleotide sequences in the sample also encode this CDR3. The CDR3 nucleotides read TGTGCCAGCAGCTTGGGGACTTTGAGCTCCTACGAGCAGTACTTC. Translated, it gives CASSLGTLSSYEQYF. The rearrangement joins TRBV5-4 to TRBJ2-7, with D possibly being TRBD2 (5 bases). Per the germline V gene, CDR1 is SGHNT and CDR2 is YYREEE (reference sequence). The V and J ends lost 0 bases and 0 bases respectively, with 10 bases between them. The CDR3 loop spans 15 amino acids. The variable domain in full, completed from reference TRBV5-4 and TRBJ2-7, reads ETGVTQSPTHLIKTRGQQVTLRCSSQSGHNTVSWYQQALGQGPQFIFQYYREEENGRGNFPPRFSGLQFPNYSSELNVNALELDDSALYLCASSLGTLSSYEQYFGPGTRLTVT.

V gene TRBV11-2 combines with J gene TRBJ2-1, with TRBD2 identical over 10 bases. CDR3 size: 19 residues. The V gene end was trimmed by 0 bases and the J gene end by 0 bases; junction bases not matched to a gene: 8. Germline CDR1 SGHAT, CDR2 FQNNGV. The CDR3 sequence is CASSLDQWTSGSSYNEQFF. DNA of the CDR3: TGTGCCAGCAGCTTAGATCAATGGACTAGCGGAAGCTCCTACAATGAGCAGTTCTTC.

This chain connects TRBV27 to TRBJ2-5; 8 bases are shared with TRBD1. The CDR3 consists of 16 residues. CDR1 and CDR2 (germline): MNHEY, SMNVEV (reference sequence). With V trimmed by 5 bases and J by 7 bases, 15 bases remained unmatched. CDR3: CASSPGTGLLVGTQYF. CDR3 nucleotide sequence: TGTGCCAGCAGTCCCGGGACAGGTCTTTTAGTCGGGACCCAGTACTTC.

V gene TRBV11-3 combines with J gene TRBJ1-1; no clear D. The CDR3 contains 13 residues. The germline gives CDR1 SGHNT, CDR2 YENEEA. Between the trimmed V and J ends, which lost 3 bases and 2 bases, there was a span of 7 bases. The CDR3 nucleotides read TGTGCCAGCAGCTTGGGAGGAAACACTGAAGCTTTCTTT. Amino acid sequence: CASSLGGNTEAFF.

The chain employs TRBV6-5 and TRBJ2-2; 7 nucleotides agree with TRBD2. The germline V gene has CDR1 MNHEY and CDR2 SVGAGI. Trimming took 8 bases from V and 7 from J; bases not matched to a gene: 13. This CDR3 has 15 amino acids. The CDR3 bases are TGTGCCAGCTTCCCCCGTGCGGGAGTTAACGGGGAGCTGTTTTTT. This encodes CASFPRAGVNGELFF.

This chain connects TRBV2 to TRBJ2-3; 7 bases fit TRBD1. V lost 0 bases, J lost 6 bases, and 9 bases stayed unmatched. The CDR3 contains 16 residues. Germline lookup yields CDR1 SNHLY and CDR2 FYNNEI. The CDR3, as DNA: TGTGCCAGCAGTGAAGCGATAGGGGGCTACAAGGATACGCAGTATTTT. Encoded protein: CASSEAIGGYKDTQYF.

Details on this clone: A read error is likely, as this CDR3 ends without the conserved phenylalanine or tryptophan. It is unclear where the CDR3 begins or ends on the DNA, so no DNA is shown, and the CDR3 is as TCRdb lists it. This chain uses TRBV21-1 with TRBJ1-2. TRBV21-1 is a recognized pseudogene. The CDR3 is 10 residues long, ends included. CDR3 in amino acids: CASSPGLIKD.

This chain uses TRBV5-1 with TRBJ2-5; D is uncertain. Trimming pared 2 bases from V and 5 bases from J, leaving 10 bases between. The CDR3 totals 13 residues. CDR1 is SGHRS and CDR2 is YFSETQ in the germline V gene. The CDR3 here is CASSFQARETQYF. Written as DNA, the CDR3 is TGCGCCAGCAGCTTCCAGGCTCGGGAGACCCAGTACTTC. Together with reference TRBV5-1 and TRBJ2-5, the CDR3 gives the full variable domain: KAGVTQTPRYLIKTRGQQVTLSCSPISGHRSVSWYQQTPGQGLQFLFEYFSETQRNKGNFPGRFSGRQFSNSRSEMNVSTLELGDSALYLCASSFQARETQYFGPGTRLLVL.

This clone was counted ten times or more. The chain employs TRBV28 and TRBJ2-3; weak D call: TRBD2 (5 bases). Germline CDR1 and CDR2: MDHEN and SYDVKM. This CDR3 is built from 16 residues. Trimming took off 6 bases at V and 2 bases at J, with 18 bases between the two ends. Written as DNA, the CDR3 is TGTGCCAGCAGGCGGACGTCGGGGTTCTCCACAGATACGCAGTATTTT. Amino acid sequence: CASRRTSGFSTDTQYF.

V and J are TRBV2 and TRBJ1-3, with D possibly TRBD1 on 6 matching bases. CDR1 and CDR2 from the germline V gene are SNHLY and FYNNEI. There are 15 residues in the CDR3. V gave up 6 bases and J gave up 4 bases, with 16 bases separating them. CDR3 in amino acids: CASSTGGGRGNTIYF. In DNA form, the CDR3 reads TGTGCCAGCAGCACCGGCGGGGGGCGAGGAAACACCATATATTTT.

This rearrangement joins TRBV9 to TRBJ2-3; TRBD2 might be the D (6 bases). The CDR3 consists of 14 residues. Trimming pared 5 bases from V and 0 bases from J, leaving 10 bases between. The germline CDR1 and CDR2 sequences are SGDLS and YYNGEE. Written as DNA, the CDR3 is TGTGCCAGCAGTCTCGGGGGTAGCACAGATACGCAGTATTTT. As protein: CASSLGGSTDTQYF. Using reference TRBV9 and TRBJ2-3 for the parts outside the CDR3, the full variable domain is DSGVTQTPKHLITATGQRVTLRCSPRSGDLSVYWYQQSLDQGLQFLIQYYNGEERAKGNILERFSAQQFPDLHSELNLSSLELGDSALYFCASSLGGSTDTQYFGPGTRLTVL.

V and J are TRBV19 and TRBJ1-2, with 8 positions matching TRBD1. This CDR3 has 12 amino acids. Trimming at V came to 6 bases and at J to 7 bases, leaving 4 bases not matched to a gene. Germline V lookup: CDR1 LNHDA, CDR2 SQIVND (reference sequence). The CDR3 loop reads CASRDRASGYTF. CDR3 coding DNA: TGTGCCAGTAGGGACAGGGCAAGTGGCTACACCTTC.

V is TRBV1 and J is TRBJ1-5. TRBV1 is noted as a pseudogene. This CDR3 spans 17 amino acids. The CDR3 DNA reads TGCACCAGCAGACTCGAGAGGAGGGAGGGTAGCAATCAGCCCCAGCATTTT. Translation: CTSRLERREGSNQPQHF.

The chain joins TRBV4-3 to TRBJ1-5; D gene ambiguous. Germline CDR1 LGHNA, CDR2 YSLEER. Trimming left V 0 bases short and J 7 bases short, with 7 bases between. The CDR3 is 13 residues long. CDR3 coding DNA: TGCGCCAGCAGCCAAGAAATAGAACAGCCCCAGCATTTT. Amino acid sequence: CASSQEIEQPQHF.

The chain links TRBV11-2 to TRBJ2-7, with TRBD2 matching over 8 bases. The CDR3 covers 17 residues. Germline values: CDR1 SGHAT, CDR2 FQNNGV. V was clipped by 1 base and J by 7 bases; unmatched bases: 15. DNA for the CDR3: TGTGCCAGCAGCTTAGGTGTGGGTTCGGGAGGGCCGGGGGAGCAGTACTTC. This gives the protein CASSLGVGSGGPGEQYF.